Listed below are T cell receptor beta chains from one sample, sequenced in a study of glioma-infiltrating T cells. Using its own MiXCR run on the multiplex PCR reads, TCRdb lists one record per CDR3 protein. The sample carries 40,000 or so distinct CDR3 sequences, approximately 20% recorded once. The specimen sequenced was glioma tissue, nonneoplastic brain tissue, or PBMCs (not recorded which). The receptors were sampled from a human donor with low-grade glioma or glioblastoma, undergoing nonglioma brain surgery, or in good health (not recorded which). CDR3s include the opening cysteine and the closing phenylalanine or tryptophan. D genes are given only for firm matches. Some rows mark clone size as missing; the rest say once, few, many or name a class of expanded clone.

J gene	clone size	V gene	D gene	CDR3 protein	CDR3 DNA
TRBJ1-1	many	TRBV2	.	CASRDTGSEAFF	TGTGCCAGCAGGGACACAGGGAGCGAAGCTTTCTTT
TRBJ2-7	many	TRBV11-2	.	CASSPSLGVQYF	TGTGCCAGCAGCCCCTCTCTCGGTGTGCAGTACTTC
TRBJ2-1	.	TRBV7-9	TRBD1	CASRGQARSYNEQFF	TGTGCCAGCCGGGGACAGGCGCGCTCCTACAATGAGCAGTTCTTC
TRBJ1-2	many	TRBV6-2/TRBV6-3	.	CASSYLGDGYTF	TGTGCCAGCAGTTACTTAGGGGACGGCTACACCTTC
TRBJ2-5	.	TRBV29-1	TRBD1	CSVLQGAVEETQYF	TGCAGCGTCTTACAGGGGGCTGTCGAAGAGACCCAGTACTTC
TRBJ1-2	.	TRBV9	.	CASSWGGSNSNYGYTF	TGTGCCAGCAGCTGGGGGGGGAGCAACTCTAACTATGGCTACACCTTC
TRBJ1-4	many	TRBV28	TRBD1	CASSPWTGAAEKLFF	TGTGCCAGCAGTCCTTGGACAGGGGCAGCTGAAAAACTGTTTTTT
TRBJ2-3	few	TRBV5-1	.	CASSLEDLSTDTQYF	TGCGCCAGCAGCTTGGAGGACTTGAGCACAGATACGCAGTATTTT
TRBJ2-1	.	TRBV4-2	TRBD2	CASSPLAGELGNEQFF	TGTGCCAGCAGCCCACTAGCGGGAGAACTCGGCAATGAGCAGTTCTTC
TRBJ2-5	medium-sized	TRBV28	.	CASSPSLSIQETQYF	TGTGCCAGCAGTCCTTCGCTTTCCATCCAAGAGACCCAGTACTTC
TRBJ2-2	few	TRBV19	TRBD1	CASRRQGAYELNTGELFF	TGTGCCAGTAGGAGACAGGGGGCATATGAGTTGAACACCGGGGAGCTGTTTTTT
TRBJ2-2	.	TRBV4-1	.	CASSHAIPATRGGNTGELFF	TGCGCCAGCAGCCATGCTATTCCCGCGACGAGGGGCGGGAACACCGGGGAGCTGTTTTTT
TRBJ2-4	many	TRBV10-2	.	CASSEFTLAKNIQYF	TGCGCCAGCAGTGAGTTCACCCTAGCCAAAAACATTCAGTACTTC
TRBJ2-7	.	TRBV10-3	TRBD2	CAISAAGTSGSYEQYF	TGTGCCATCAGCGCCGCCGGGACTAGCGGCTCCTACGAGCAGTACTTC
TRBJ2-7	few	TRBV5-1	.	CASSSQAGARYSYEQYF	TGCGCCAGCAGCTCCCAGGCGGGGGCCCGCTACTCCTACGAGCAGTACTTC
TRBJ1-6	many	TRBV20-1	.	CSARQGAFNSPLHF	TGCAGTGCTAGACAGGGAGCCTTTAATTCACCCCTCCACTTT
TRBJ2-5	.	TRBV7-9	.	CASSWEAYGPGAQYF	TGTGCCAGCAGCTGGGAGGCATACGGACCCGGGGCCCAGTACTTC
TRBJ2-3	many	TRBV28	TRBD2	CASSFNPAGADTQYF	TGTGCCAGCAGTTTTAATCCCGCGGGGGCAGATACGCAGTATTTT
TRBJ1-5	few	TRBV10-3	.	CAISESPGGRNSNQPQHF	TGTGCCATCAGTGAGTCTCCGGGGGGGCGGAATAGCAATCAGCCCCAGCATTTT
TRBJ1-5	many	TRBV28	.	CASSTLPTSNQPQHF	TGTGCCAGCAGTACTCTTCCTACGAGCAATCAGCCCCAGCATTTT
TRBJ2-7	few	TRBV29-1	TRBD1	CSVETGVYEQYF	TGCAGCGTCGAGACAGGGGTATACGAGCAGTACTTC
TRBJ2-3	.	TRBV9	TRBD1	CASSRGQGSDTQYF	TGTGCCAGCAGCCGGGGACAGGGATCAGATACGCAGTATTTT
TRBJ1-3	many	TRBV20-1	TRBD1	CSARGRGPENTIYF	TGCAGTGCTAGAGGCAGGGGGCCAGAAAACACCATATATTTT
TRBJ1-1	many	TRBV3-1	.	CASSQELGNTEAFF	TGTGCCAGCAGCCAAGAGCTAGGGAACACTGAAGCTTTCTTT
TRBJ2-1	few	TRBV9	.	CASSVAGGGYNEQFF	TGTGCCAGCAGCGTAGCGGGCGGAGGCTACAATGAGCAGTTCTTC
TRBJ1-6	many	TRBV10-3	.	CASGTGDSPLHF	TGTGCCAGCGGGACCGGGGATTCACCCCTCCACTTT
TRBJ1-1	few	TRBV11-2	TRBD1	CASSLSTGGELSFNTEAFF	TGTGCCAGCAGCTTATCGACAGGGGGCGAGCTATCTTTTAACACTGAAGCTTTCTTT
TRBJ1-2	many	TRBV28	.	CASSLGQGSGYTF	TGTGCCAGCAGTTTGGGTCAGGGGTCTGGCTACACCTTC
TRBJ2-3	many	TRBV2	TRBD2	CASRGSVTDTQYF	TGTGCCAGCCGCGGGAGCGTCACAGATACGCAGTATTTT
TRBJ2-1	.	TRBV4-1	.	CASSETNNKQFF	TGCGCCAGCAGCGAGACAAACAATAAGCAGTTCTTC
TRBJ2-3	.	TRBV3-1	TRBD2	CATSGSTDTQYF	TGTGCCACCAGCGGGAGTACAGATACGCAGTATTTT
TRBJ1-5	few	TRBV29-1	.	CSVHFGSQPQHF	TGCAGCGTTCACTTTGGGTCCCAGCCCCAGCATTTT
TRBJ2-5	many	TRBV2	.	CASSVSGETQYF	TGTGCCAGCAGTGTTTCGGGGGAGACCCAGTACTTC
TRBJ2-3	many	TRBV12-3/TRBV12-4	.	CASRQAGSTDTQYF	TGTGCCAGCAGACAAGCCGGGAGCACAGATACGCAGTATTTT
TRBJ2-7	few	TRBV7-9	.	CASSRPPGWEQYF	TGTGCCAGCAGTCGCCCGCCTGGCTGGGAGCAGTACTTC
TRBJ2-5	few	TRBV12-3/TRBV12-4	TRBD1	CASSSTGVAETQYF	TGTGCCAGCAGTTCGACAGGGGTGGCAGAGACCCAGTACTTC
TRBJ2-5	.	TRBV10-2	.	CASSDSQLPGTQYF	TGCGCCAGCAGTGATTCCCAACTTCCGGGGACCCAGTACTTC
TRBJ2-1	many	TRBV28	.	CASNVRGPYNEQFF	TGTGCCAGCAACGTCCGGGGCCCTTACAATGAGCAGTTCTTC
TRBJ2-1	many	TRBV27	.	CASTSQYNEQFF	TGTGCCAGCACCTCACAGTACAATGAGCAGTTCTTC
TRBJ2-3	many	TRBV12-3/TRBV12-4	TRBD1	CASSFDRGTDTQYF	TGTGCCAGCAGTTTTGACAGGGGCACAGATACGCAGTATTTT
TRBJ2-3	many	TRBV6-6	TRBD1	CASSYSTGLDTQYF	TGTGCCAGCAGTTACTCGACAGGGCTAGATACGCAGTATTTT
TRBJ2-7	many	TRBV7-6	.	CASSSSRDEQYF	TGTGCCAGCAGCTCTAGTAGGGACGAGCAGTACTTC
TRBJ2-1	few	TRBV10-2	TRBD2	CASSERLAGGIYNEQFF	TGCGCCAGCAGCGAAAGACTAGCGGGGGGGATATACAATGAGCAGTTCTTC
TRBJ1-5	.	TRBV6-5	.	CARSHPGNNQPQHF	TGTGCCCGCAGTCACCCAGGCAACAATCAGCCCCAGCATTTT
TRBJ2-1	.	TRBV11-2	.	CASSLELTPHGEQFF	TGTGCCAGCAGCTTAGAATTAACCCCCCACGGTGAGCAGTTCTTC
TRBJ2-3	many	TRBV14	.	CASSPFLDTQYF	TGTGCCAGCAGCCCCTTCCTAGATACGCAGTATTTT